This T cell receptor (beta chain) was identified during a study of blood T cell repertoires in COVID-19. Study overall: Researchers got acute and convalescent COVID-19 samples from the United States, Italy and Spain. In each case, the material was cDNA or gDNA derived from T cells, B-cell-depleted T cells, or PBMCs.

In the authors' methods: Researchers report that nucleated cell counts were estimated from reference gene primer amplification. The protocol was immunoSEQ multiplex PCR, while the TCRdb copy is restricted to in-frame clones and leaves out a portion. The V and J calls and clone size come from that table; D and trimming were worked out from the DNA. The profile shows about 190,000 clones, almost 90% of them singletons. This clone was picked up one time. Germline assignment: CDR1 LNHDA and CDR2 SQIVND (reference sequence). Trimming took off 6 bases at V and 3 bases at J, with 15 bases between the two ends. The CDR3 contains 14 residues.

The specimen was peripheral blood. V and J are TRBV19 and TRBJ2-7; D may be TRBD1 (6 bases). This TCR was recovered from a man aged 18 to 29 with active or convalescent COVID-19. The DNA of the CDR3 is TGTGCCAGTAGCCCCACCACAGGGCTCTACGAGCAGTACTTC. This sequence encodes CASSPTTGLYEQYF.